Sequencing of this TCR beta chain was carried out in a study of blood T cell repertoires in COVID-19. Study-wide background: Samples came from the United States, Italy and Spain, spanning acute and convalescent COVID-19. Sources were T cells, B-cell-depleted T cells, or PBMCs; the material itself was cDNA or gDNA.

Participants came from under 30 US areas, aged roughly 18 to 89 years. Clinical history reported by participants formed the basis on which cohorts were assigned. CDR3 size: 15 residues. The V gene end was trimmed by 3 bases and the J gene end by 2 bases; junction bases not matched to a gene: 4. Per germline, CDR1 PRHDT and CDR2 FYEKMQ (reference sequence). Sequenced by immunoSEQ multiplex PCR; TCRdb stores in-frame clones only, minus some. The repertoire holds hundreds of thousands of clones, approximately 91% seen once, with 2% to 2.5% in the top ten. This clone has only one observation. Sequenced input: PBMCs or T cells enriched from blood (not recorded which). V is TRBV13 and J is TRBJ1-1; 9 positions agree with TRBD1. The clonotype was recovered from a woman aged 40 to 49 with acute COVID-19. The CDR3 DNA follows: TGTGCCAGCAGCTTTGGACAGGGGAGTAACACTGAAGCTTTCTTT. Protein: CASSFGQGSNTEAFF. Full variable domain (remainder filled in from reference TRBV13 and TRBJ1-1): AAGVIQSPRHLIKEKRETATLKCYPIPRHDTVYWYQQGPGQDPQFLISFYEKMQSDKGSIPDRFSAQQFSDYHSELNMSSLELGDSALYFCASSFGQGSNTEAFFGQGTRLTVV.